This TCR beta chain was recorded in a study of blood T cells in healthy people across ages. Study at large: Template switching retrieved approximately one barcoded beta molecule for each two T cells. Broader study findings: Versus aged donors, long-lived donors had higher diversity and more naive CD4+ cells.

CDR3 length: 14 amino acids. V shed 2 bases and J shed 5 bases, with 9 bases lying between them. A second about 7 to 11 cycle PCR used barcoded and J-beta primers. Tags on each cDNA molecule came from a template-switch adaptor with 12 random nucleotides. In TCRdb, the 5' RACE reads were re-called with MiXCR into one record per CDR3 protein. Among some 700,000 distinct CDR3 sequences listed, approximately 43% were seen once. For this clonotype: The target antigen is unknown.

This chain connects TRBV12-3 or TRBV12-4 to TRBJ1-4; the D is unclear. Sequences were obtained from blood. The TCR comes from a woman aged 60-70 years in good health. CDR3 coding DNA: TGTGCCAGCAGTTTACGAGAATCCAATGAAAAACTGTTTTTT. Its translation: CASSLRESNEKLFF.